The 10 T cell receptor beta chains reported below all come from one sample, sequenced in a study of CD8 T cells in ankylosing spondylitis. TCRdb reprocessed the 5' RACE reads via MiXCR and lists one record per CDR3 protein. Of some 130,000 distinct CDR3 sequences listed, around 6.6% are singletons. The sample consisted of blood, either unsorted or a sorted T cell fraction (not recorded which). These receptors originate from a female donor with ankylosing spondylitis or in good health (not recorded which).

This clonotype was counted at least ten times. This chain connects TRBV6-5 to TRBJ2-1; 8 bases line up with TRBD2. Germline V gene lookup returns CDR1 MNHEY and CDR2 SVGAGI. This CDR3 is 17 amino acids long. The J segment lost 8 bases and the V segment lost 0 bases, leaving 12 bases of the junction unmatched. CDR3: CASSYSTSGGPGDEQFF. The CDR3 DNA follows: TGTGCCAGCAGTTACTCGACTTCGGGGGGGCCTGGCGATGAGCAGTTCTTC.

The chain recombines TRBV7-2 with TRBJ2-2; TRBD2 aligns across 10 bases. CDR3 length: 16 residues. With 2 bases clipped from V and 7 bases from J, the junction kept 7 bases outside the gene matches. Germline V gene sequence: CDR1 SGHTA, CDR2 FQGNSA. The CDR3: CASSLSSGGADGELFF. For the CDR3, the DNA is TGTGCCAGCAGCTTATCAAGCGGGGGGGCCGACGGGGAGCTGTTTTTT.

This clonotype has at least ten counts. The rearrangement uses TRBV3-1 and TRBJ1-5; a weak D match, TRBD1 (6 bases). The germline V and J ends were trimmed by 1 base and 6 bases, with 10 bases remaining between them. The CDR3 spans 14 residues. CDR1 is LGHDT and CDR2 is YNNKEL in the germline V gene (reference sequence). The CDR3 DNA follows: TGTGCCAGCAGCCAAGCCAGGACAGCTCAGCCCCAGCATTTT. Protein: CASSQARTAQPQHF.

In this sample, this clonotype turned up many times. This chain links TRBV12-3 or TRBV12-4 with TRBJ2-1, with D perhaps matching TRBD2 (6 bases). This CDR3 is built from 15 residues. With 6 bases removed from V and 0 bases from J, the gap between germline ends came to 12 bases. CDR3 in amino acids: CASSLRGSSYNEQFF. In DNA form, the CDR3 reads TGTGCCAGCAGCCTCCGGGGGAGCTCCTACAATGAGCAGTTCTTC.

This clonotype was detected many times. The chain employs TRBV29-1 and TRBJ1-1; D is ambiguous. Per germline, CDR1 SQVTM and CDR2 ANQGSEA. CDR3 length: 11 residues. Trimming shortened V by 5 bases and J by 3 bases, and 7 bases separated the two germline ends. The CDR3 loop is CSVNPDTEAFF. In DNA form, the CDR3 reads TGCAGCGTTAACCCGGACACTGAAGCTTTCTTT.

This rearrangement joins TRBV5-4 to TRBJ1-4, with TRBD1 matching 9 bases. Trimming took 4 bases from V and 2 from J; bases not matched to a gene: 3. The CDR3 is 15 residues long. CDR1 is SGHNT and CDR2 is YYREEE in the germline V gene (reference sequence). In nucleotides, the CDR3 is TGTGCCAGCAGCCAAGGACAGGGGACTAATGAAAAACTGTTTTTT. Its protein product is CASSQGQGTNEKLFF.

This clonotype was seen ten or more times. This chain links TRBV7-8 with TRBJ1-2; a weak D match, TRBD1 (6 bases). The CDR3 runs 16 residues. Germline CDR1 reads SGHVS; CDR2 reads FQNEAQ. The ends were cut back, 4 bases at V and 6 bases at J, with 21 bases in the middle. The CDR3 spells CASSYNLGGGADGYTF. CDR3 DNA sequence: TGTGCCAGCAGCTACAACCTAGGGGGGGGGGCCGATGGCTACACCTTC.

This clonotype was counted at least ten times. The chain joins TRBV29-1 to TRBJ1-2, with 7 bases fitting TRBD1. The CDR3 sequence is 14 residues long. Trimming removed 2 bases from V and 8 bases from J; junction bases left unmatched: 11. The germline CDR1 and CDR2 sequences are SQVTM and ANQGSEA. The DNA for the CDR3 is TGCAGCGTTGAAAGGGGGCAAAATTCGAGAGGCTACACCTTC. This translates into CSVERGQNSRGYTF.

This clonotype showed up many times. This chain connects TRBV10-3 to TRBJ1-2; a weak D match, TRBD1 (6 bases). The germline V gene has CDR1 ENHRY and CDR2 SYGVKD. V shed 0 bases and J shed 5 bases, with 10 bases lying between them. CDR3 size: 14 residues. The CDR3 reads CAISESDRTYGYTF. The CDR3 region has the DNA TGTGCCATCAGTGAGTCCGACAGGACTTATGGCTACACCTTC.

This clonotype was recorded many times. The rearrangement uses TRBV12-3 or TRBV12-4 and TRBJ1-4; 11 bases line up with TRBD1. CDR3 length: 15 residues. The junction had 5 bases not matched to a gene; V was cut back by 5 bases and J by 6 bases. The CDR3 coding sequence is TGTGCCAGCAGTCCGTGGGGACAGGGGGATGAAAAACTGTTTTTT. Encoded protein: CASSPWGQGDEKLFF.